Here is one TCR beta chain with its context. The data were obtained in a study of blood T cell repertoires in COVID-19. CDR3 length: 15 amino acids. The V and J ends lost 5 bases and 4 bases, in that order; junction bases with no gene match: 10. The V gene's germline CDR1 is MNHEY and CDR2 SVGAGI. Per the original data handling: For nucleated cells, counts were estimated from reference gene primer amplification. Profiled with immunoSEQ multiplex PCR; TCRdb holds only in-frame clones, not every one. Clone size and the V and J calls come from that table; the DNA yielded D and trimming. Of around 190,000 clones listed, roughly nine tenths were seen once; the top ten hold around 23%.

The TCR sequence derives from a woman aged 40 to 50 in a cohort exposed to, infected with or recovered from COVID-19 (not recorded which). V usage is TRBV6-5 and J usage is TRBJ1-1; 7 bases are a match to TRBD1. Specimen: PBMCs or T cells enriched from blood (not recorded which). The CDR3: CASSPQQGPGTEAFF. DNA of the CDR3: TGTGCCAGCAGTCCGCAACAGGGGCCTGGCACTGAAGCTTTCTTT.